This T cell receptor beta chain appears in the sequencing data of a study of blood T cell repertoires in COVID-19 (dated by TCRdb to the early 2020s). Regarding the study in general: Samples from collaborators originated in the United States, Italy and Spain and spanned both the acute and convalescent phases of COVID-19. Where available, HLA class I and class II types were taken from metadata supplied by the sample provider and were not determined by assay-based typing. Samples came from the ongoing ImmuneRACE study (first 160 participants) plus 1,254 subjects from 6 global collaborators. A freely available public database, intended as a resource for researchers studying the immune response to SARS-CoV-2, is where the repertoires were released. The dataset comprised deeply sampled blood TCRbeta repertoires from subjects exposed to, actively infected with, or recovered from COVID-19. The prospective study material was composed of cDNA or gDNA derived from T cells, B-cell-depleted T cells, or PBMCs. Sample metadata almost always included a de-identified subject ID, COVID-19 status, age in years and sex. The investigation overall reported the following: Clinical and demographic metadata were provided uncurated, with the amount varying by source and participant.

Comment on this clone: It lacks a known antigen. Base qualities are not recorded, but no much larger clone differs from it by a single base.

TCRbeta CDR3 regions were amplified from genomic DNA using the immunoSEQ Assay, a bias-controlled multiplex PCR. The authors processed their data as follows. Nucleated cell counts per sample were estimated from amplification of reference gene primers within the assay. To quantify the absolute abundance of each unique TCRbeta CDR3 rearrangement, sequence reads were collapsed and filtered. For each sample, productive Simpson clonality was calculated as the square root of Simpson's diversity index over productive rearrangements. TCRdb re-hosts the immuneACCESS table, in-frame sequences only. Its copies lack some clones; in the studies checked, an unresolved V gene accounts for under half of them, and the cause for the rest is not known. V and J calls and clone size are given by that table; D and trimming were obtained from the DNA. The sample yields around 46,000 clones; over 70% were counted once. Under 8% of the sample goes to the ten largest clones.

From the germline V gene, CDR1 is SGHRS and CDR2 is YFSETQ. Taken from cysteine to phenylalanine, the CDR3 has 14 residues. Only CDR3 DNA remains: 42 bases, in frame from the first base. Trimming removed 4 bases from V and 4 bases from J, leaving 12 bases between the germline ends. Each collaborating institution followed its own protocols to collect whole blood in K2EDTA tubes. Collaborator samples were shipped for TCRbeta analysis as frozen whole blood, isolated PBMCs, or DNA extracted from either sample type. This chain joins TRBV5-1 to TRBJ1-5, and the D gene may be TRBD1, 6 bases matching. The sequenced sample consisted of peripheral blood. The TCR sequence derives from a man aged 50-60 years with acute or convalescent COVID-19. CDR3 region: CASSPGVGNQPQHF. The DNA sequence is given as TGCGCCAGCAGCCCAGGGGTGGGGAATCAGCCCCAGCATTTT.